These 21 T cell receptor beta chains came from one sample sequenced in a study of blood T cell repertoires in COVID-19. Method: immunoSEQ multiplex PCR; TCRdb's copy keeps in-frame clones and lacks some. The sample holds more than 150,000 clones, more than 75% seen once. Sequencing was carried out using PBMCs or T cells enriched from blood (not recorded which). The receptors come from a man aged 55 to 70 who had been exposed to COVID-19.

The CDR3 reads CASSLGRDRVFGNTIYF. In DNA form, the CDR3 reads TGTGCCAGCAGCTTAGGACGAGACAGGGTCTTCGGAAACACCATATATTTT. V gene TRBV11-2 combines with J gene TRBJ1-3, with TRBD1 identical over 7 bases. In germline, CDR1 is SGHAT, CDR2 FQNNGV. V lost 1 base and J lost 4; bases outside the gene matches: 10. The CDR3 has 17 residues.

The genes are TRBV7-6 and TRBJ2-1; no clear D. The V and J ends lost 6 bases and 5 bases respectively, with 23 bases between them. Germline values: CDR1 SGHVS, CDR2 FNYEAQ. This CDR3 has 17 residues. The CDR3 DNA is TGTGCCAGCAGTCCAGCCCAAAACCGGGTCCCGGACAATGAGCAGTTCTTC. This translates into CASSPAQNRVPDNEQFF. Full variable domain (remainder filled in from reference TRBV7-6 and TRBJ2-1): GAGVSQSPRYKVTKRGQDVALRCDPISGHVSLYWYRQALGQGPEFLTYFNYEAQQDKSGLPNDRFSAERPEGSISTLTIQRTEQRDSAMYRCASSPAQNRVPDNEQFFGPGTRLTVL.

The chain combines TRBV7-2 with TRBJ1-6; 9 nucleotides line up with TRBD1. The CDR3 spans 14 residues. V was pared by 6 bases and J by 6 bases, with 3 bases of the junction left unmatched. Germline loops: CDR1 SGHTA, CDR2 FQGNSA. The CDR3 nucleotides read TGTGCCAGCAGGGGGACAGGGCGTAATTCACCCCTCCACTTT. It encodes CASRGTGRNSPLHF.

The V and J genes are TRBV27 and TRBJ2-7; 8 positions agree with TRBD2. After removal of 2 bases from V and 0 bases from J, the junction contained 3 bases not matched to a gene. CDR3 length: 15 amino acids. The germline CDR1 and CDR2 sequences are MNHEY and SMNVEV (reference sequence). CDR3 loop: CASSLASGSSYEQYF. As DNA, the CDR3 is TGTGCCAGCAGTTTAGCTAGCGGGTCCTCCTACGAGCAGTACTTC.

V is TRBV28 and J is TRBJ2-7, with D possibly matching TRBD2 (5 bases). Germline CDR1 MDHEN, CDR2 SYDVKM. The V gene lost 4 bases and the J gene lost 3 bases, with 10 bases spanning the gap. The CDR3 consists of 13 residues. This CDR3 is CASSSGYYYEQYF. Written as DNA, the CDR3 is TGTGCCAGCAGTTCGGGATATTACTACGAGCAGTACTTC.

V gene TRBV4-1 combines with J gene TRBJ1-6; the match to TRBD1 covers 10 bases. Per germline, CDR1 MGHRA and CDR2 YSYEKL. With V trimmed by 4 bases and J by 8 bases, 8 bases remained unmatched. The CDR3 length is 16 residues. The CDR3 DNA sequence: TGCGCCAGCAGCCCAGGACAGGGGGTAAGGGATTCACCCCTCCACTTT. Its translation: CASSPGQGVRDSPLHF.

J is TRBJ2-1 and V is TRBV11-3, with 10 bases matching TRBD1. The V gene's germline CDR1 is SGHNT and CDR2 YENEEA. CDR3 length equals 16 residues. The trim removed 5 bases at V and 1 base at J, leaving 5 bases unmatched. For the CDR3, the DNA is TGTGCCAGCAGCCCCCGGGACAGGGGATCCTACAATGAGCAGTTCTTC. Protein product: CASSPRDRGSYNEQFF.

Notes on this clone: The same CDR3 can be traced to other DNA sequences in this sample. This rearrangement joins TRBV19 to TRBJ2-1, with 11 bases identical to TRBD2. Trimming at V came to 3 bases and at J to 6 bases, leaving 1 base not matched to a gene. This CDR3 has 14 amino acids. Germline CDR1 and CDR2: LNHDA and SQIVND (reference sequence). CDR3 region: CASSILAGGNEQFF. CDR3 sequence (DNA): TGTGCCAGTAGTATTCTAGCGGGAGGCAATGAGCAGTTCTTC.

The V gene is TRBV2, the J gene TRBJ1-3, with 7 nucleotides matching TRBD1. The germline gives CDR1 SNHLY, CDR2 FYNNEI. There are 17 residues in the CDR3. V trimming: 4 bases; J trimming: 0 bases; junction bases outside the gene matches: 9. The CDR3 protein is CASSARQGLFSGNTIYF. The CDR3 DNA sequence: TGTGCCAGCAGTGCACGACAGGGTTTATTCTCTGGAAACACCATATATTTT.

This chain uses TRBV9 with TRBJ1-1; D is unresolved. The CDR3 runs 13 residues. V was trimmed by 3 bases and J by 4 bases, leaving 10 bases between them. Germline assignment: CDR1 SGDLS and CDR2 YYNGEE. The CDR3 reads CASSALGSTEAFF. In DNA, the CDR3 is TGTGCCAGCAGCGCTCTGGGGAGCACTGAAGCTTTCTTT. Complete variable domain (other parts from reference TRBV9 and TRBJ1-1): DSGVTQTPKHLITATGQRVTLRCSPRSGDLSVYWYQQSLDQGLQFLIQYYNGEERAKGNILERFSAQQFPDLHSELNLSSLELGDSALYFCASSALGSTEAFFGQGTRLTVV.

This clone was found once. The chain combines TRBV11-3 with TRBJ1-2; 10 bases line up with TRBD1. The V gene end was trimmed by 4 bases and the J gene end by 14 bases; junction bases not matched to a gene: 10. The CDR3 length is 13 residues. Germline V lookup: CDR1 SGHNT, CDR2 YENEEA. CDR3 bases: TGTGCCAGCAGCTCAGGAGTGGTGGACAGGGGGACCTTC. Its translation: CASSSGVVDRGTF.

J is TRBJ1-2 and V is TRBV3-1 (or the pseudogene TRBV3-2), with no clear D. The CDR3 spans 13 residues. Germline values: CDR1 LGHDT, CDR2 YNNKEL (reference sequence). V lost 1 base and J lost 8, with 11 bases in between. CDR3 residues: CASSQVLRVGYTF. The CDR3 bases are TGTGCCAGCAGCCAAGTTCTGAGAGTCGGCTACACCTTC.

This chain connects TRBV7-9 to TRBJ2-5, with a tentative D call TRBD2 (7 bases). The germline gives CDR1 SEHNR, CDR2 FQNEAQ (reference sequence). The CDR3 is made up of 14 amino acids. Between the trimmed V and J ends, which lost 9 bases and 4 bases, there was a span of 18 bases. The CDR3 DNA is TGTGCCAGTAACTCCGCAGGGGAGGGAGAGACCCAGTACTTC. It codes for CASNSAGEGETQYF.

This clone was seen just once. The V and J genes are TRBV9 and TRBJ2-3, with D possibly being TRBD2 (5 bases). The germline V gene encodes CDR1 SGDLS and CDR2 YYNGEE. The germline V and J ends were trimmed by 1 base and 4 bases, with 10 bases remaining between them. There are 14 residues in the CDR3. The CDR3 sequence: CASSVSLAADTQYF. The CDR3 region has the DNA TGTGCCAGCAGCGTAAGTCTAGCTGCAGATACGCAGTATTTT.

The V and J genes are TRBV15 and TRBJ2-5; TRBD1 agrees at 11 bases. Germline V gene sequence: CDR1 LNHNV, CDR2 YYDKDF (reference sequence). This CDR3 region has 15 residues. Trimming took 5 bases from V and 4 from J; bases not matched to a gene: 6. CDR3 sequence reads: CATSPDRGLGETQYF. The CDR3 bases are TGTGCCACCAGCCCGGACAGGGGGCTAGGAGAGACCCAGTACTTC.

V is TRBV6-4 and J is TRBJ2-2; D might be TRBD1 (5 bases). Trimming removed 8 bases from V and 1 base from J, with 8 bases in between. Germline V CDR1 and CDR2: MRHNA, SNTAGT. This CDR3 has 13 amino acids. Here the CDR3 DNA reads TGTGCCAGCCAGGGAAAGAACACCGGGGAGCTGTTTTTT. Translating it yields CASQGKNTGELFF.

The CDR3 is CASSQLLYHNEQFF. CDR3 bases: TGTGCCAGCAGCCAATTGCTCTATCACAATGAGCAGTTCTTC. The chain joins TRBV3-1 (or the pseudogene TRBV3-2) to TRBJ2-1, with D uncertain. Germline lookup yields CDR1 LGHDT and CDR2 YNNKEL (reference sequence). The CDR3 has 14 amino acids. The V end lost 2 bases, the J end lost 5 bases, and 10 bases lay between the germline ends.

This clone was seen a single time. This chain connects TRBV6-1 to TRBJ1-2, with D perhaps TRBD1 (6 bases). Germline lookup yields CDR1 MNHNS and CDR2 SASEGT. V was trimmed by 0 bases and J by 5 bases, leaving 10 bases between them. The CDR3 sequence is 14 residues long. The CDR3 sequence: CASSEASRGYGYTF. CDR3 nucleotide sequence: TGTGCCAGCAGTGAAGCGAGCAGGGGATATGGCTACACCTTC.

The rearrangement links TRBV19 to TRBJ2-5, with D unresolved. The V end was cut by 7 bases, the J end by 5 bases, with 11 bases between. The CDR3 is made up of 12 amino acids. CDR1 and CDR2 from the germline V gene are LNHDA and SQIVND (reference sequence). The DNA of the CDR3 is TGTGCCAGTAAATGGGTGAGGGAGACCCAGTACTTC. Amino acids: CASKWVRETQYF.

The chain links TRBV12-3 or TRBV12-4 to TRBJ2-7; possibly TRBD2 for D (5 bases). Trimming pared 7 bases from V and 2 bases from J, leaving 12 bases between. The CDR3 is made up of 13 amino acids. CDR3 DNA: TGTGCCAGCACCCGACTAAATCCCTACGAGCAGTACTTC. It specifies CASTRLNPYEQYF.

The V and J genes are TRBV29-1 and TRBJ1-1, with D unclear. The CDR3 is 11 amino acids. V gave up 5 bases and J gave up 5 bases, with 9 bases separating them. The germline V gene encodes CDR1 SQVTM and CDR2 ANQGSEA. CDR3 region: CSVLARTEAFF. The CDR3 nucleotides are TGCAGCGTTCTCGCGAGAACTGAAGCTTTCTTT.